The 32 T cell receptor beta chains below come from one sample, sequenced in a study of blood T cell repertoires in COVID-19. Produced via immunoSEQ multiplex PCR; TCRdb's table is partial and in-frame only. The repertoire has some 150,000 clones, 78% of them found once; the top ten carry over 5%. Sample: PBMCs or T cells enriched from blood (not recorded which). Every receptor here comes from a woman aged 45-60 years who had recovered from COVID-19.

The V gene is TRBV28, the J gene TRBJ2-3; no clear D. Trimming stripped 6 bases from V and 1 base from J, with 11 bases between. The germline V gene encodes CDR1 MDHEN and CDR2 SYDVKM. The CDR3 extends over 14 amino acids. The CDR3, as DNA: TGTGCCAGCAGCCTAGTCCCTCGCACAGATACGCAGTATTTT. Translation gives CASSLVPRTDTQYF.

In this sample, this clone turned up a few times. The V call is TRBV6-4, the J call TRBJ2-1; 8 bases map to TRBD1. There are 15 residues in the CDR3. The junction had 4 bases not matched to a gene; V was cut back by 6 bases and J by 0 bases. Per the germline V gene, CDR1 is MRHNA and CDR2 is SNTAGT. CDR3 DNA: TGTGCCAGCAGCCCCGGGACAGGCTCCTACAATGAGCAGTTCTTC. Translation gives CASSPGTGSYNEQFF.

The genes are TRBV5-1 and TRBJ2-3; 9 bases line up with TRBD1. Trimming cost V 4 bases and J 1 base; bases outside gene matches: 10. This CDR3 is 17 amino acids long. Per the germline V gene, CDR1 is SGHRS and CDR2 is YFSETQ. CDR3 region: CASSLGQGGFGTDTQYF. DNA of the CDR3: TGCGCCAGCAGCCTGGGACAGGGAGGTTTTGGCACAGATACGCAGTATTTT.

The chain couples TRBV2 to TRBJ2-2; TRBD1 is a possible D gene (6 bases). CDR1 SNHLY and CDR2 FYNNEI come from the germline V gene. The CDR3 loop spans 15 amino acids. Trimming removed 6 bases from V and 0 bases from J, with 11 bases in between. CDR3 sequence reads: CASRGGPANTGELFF. DNA of the CDR3: TGTGCCAGCAGAGGGGGACCCGCGAACACCGGGGAGCTGTTTTTT. Based on the CDR3 plus reference TRBV2 and TRBJ2-2, the full variable domain is EPEVTQTPSHQVTQMGQEVILRCVPISNHLYFYWYRQILGQKVEFLVSFYNNEISEKSEIFDDQFSVERPDGSNFTLKIRSTKLEDSAMYFCASRGGPANTGELFFGEGSRLTVL.

The chain is built from TRBV18 and TRBJ2-5; 11 positions match TRBD2. Germline loops: CDR1 KGHSH, CDR2 LQKENI. This CDR3 comprises 15 residues. The J segment lost 1 base and the V segment lost 6 bases, leaving 4 bases of the junction unmatched. CDR3 in amino acids: CASSRTSGGQETQYF. The CDR3 coding sequence is TGTGCCAGCTCGCGCACTAGCGGGGGCCAAGAGACCCAGTACTTC.

V usage is TRBV15 and J usage is TRBJ1-4; tentatively, D is TRBD1 (6 bases). The CDR3 extends over 14 amino acids. Per germline, CDR1 LNHNV and CDR2 YYDKDF (reference sequence). V dropped 5 bases and J dropped 3 bases, with 10 bases sitting between them. CDR3 coding DNA: TGTGCCACCAGCGAGGCAGGGGCTAATGAAAAACTGTTTTTT. This translates into CATSEAGANEKLFF. Full variable domain (remainder filled in from reference TRBV15 and TRBJ1-4): DAMVIQNPRYQVTQFGKPVTLSCSQTLNHNVMYWYQQKSSQAPKLLFHYYDKDFNNEADTPDNFQSRRPNTSFCFLDIRSPGLGDTAMYLCATSEAGANEKLFFGSGTQLSVL.

This clone was seen ten or more times. The chain links TRBV5-4 to TRBJ1-3; 7 bases align to TRBD1. Germline-derived CDR1 and CDR2 are SGHNT and YYREEE (reference sequence). This CDR3 is built from 15 residues. The V gene end was trimmed by 4 bases and the J gene end by 4 bases; junction bases not matched to a gene: 8. The CDR3 reads CASSAGTALGNTIYF. DNA of the CDR3: TGTGCCAGCAGCGCAGGGACAGCACTAGGAAACACCATATATTTT.

This chain uses TRBV30 with TRBJ2-3; 16 positions agree with TRBD2. CDR1 is GTSNPN and CDR2 is SVGIG in the germline V gene (reference sequence). The CDR3 totals 18 residues. The V gene end was trimmed by 3 bases and the J gene end by 8 bases; junction bases not matched to a gene: 14. CDR3 in amino acids: CAWRHKAGTSGGDGTQYF. CDR3 bases: TGTGCCTGGAGGCATAAGGCCGGGACTAGCGGGGGGGATGGTACGCAGTATTTT.

The gene calls are TRBV7-2 and TRBJ2-3; D might be TRBD2 (7 bases). Trimming removed 3 bases from V and 7 bases from J, with 20 bases in between. The CDR3 has 16 residues. Germline CDR1 reads SGHTA; CDR2 reads FQGNSA. CDR3 DNA sequence: TGTGCCAGCAGCTTCCAGATAGCGGCGGGGGCAAATACGCAGTATTTT. It encodes CASSFQIAAGANTQYF. Supplemented by reference TRBV7-2 and TRBJ2-3, the full variable domain reads GAGVSQSPSNKVTEKGKDVELRCDPISGHTALYWYRQSLGQGLEFLIYFQGNSAPDKSGLPSDRFSAERTGGSVSTLTIQRTQQEDSAVYLCASSFQIAAGANTQYFGPGTRLTVL.

This clone was detected only a few times. The gene calls are TRBV5-1 and TRBJ1-5; D gene ambiguous. Germline CDR1 and CDR2: SGHRS and YFSETQ. The CDR3 totals 15 residues. V lost 2 bases and J lost 0, with 9 bases in between. The CDR3 loop reads CASSFSGNSNQPQHF. In nucleotides, the CDR3 is TGCGCCAGCAGCTTCTCGGGAAATAGCAATCAGCCCCAGCATTTT.

The chain carries TRBV3-1 (or the pseudogene TRBV3-2) and TRBJ1-6; 7 nucleotides align to TRBD1. The V gene's germline CDR1 is LGHDT and CDR2 YNNKEL (reference sequence). The trim removed 1 base at V and 10 bases at J, leaving 4 bases unmatched. This CDR3 comprises 14 residues. CDR3 DNA: TGTGCCAGCAGCCAAGGACAGGGCGACTCACCCCTCCACTTT. This gives the protein CASSQGQGDSPLHF.

The DNA of the CDR3 is TGTGCCTGGACACTAGCGGGGCCAGAGACCCAGTACTTC. It specifies CAWTLAGPETQYF. The gene calls are TRBV30 and TRBJ2-5; TRBD2 aligns across 10 bases. The CDR3 is made up of 13 amino acids. The germline V gene has CDR1 GTSNPN and CDR2 SVGIG (reference sequence). With 4 bases clipped from V and 4 bases from J, the junction kept 3 bases outside the gene matches.

V and J are TRBV19 and TRBJ1-5; the D gene is possibly TRBD1 (5 bases). CDR3 length: 14 amino acids. Per the germline V gene, CDR1 is LNHDA and CDR2 is SQIVND (reference sequence). With 7 bases removed from V and 7 bases from J, the gap between germline ends came to 17 bases. The CDR3, as DNA: TGTGCCAGTAACCCCTGGGGCTCATTCCAGCCCCAGCATTTT. Translation gives CASNPWGSFQPQHF.

J is TRBJ1-6 and V is TRBV27, with D possibly being TRBD1 (5 bases). Germline V gene data show CDR1 as MNHEY and CDR2 as SMNVEV (reference sequence). The CDR3 consists of 13 residues. Trimming took 7 bases from V and 10 from J, leaving 14 bases between them. CDR3 DNA: TGTGCCAGCACCTACTCAACAGGATCACCCCTCCACTTT. Encoded protein: CASTYSTGSPLHF.

The chain is built from TRBV25-1 and TRBJ1-6; possible D gene TRBD1, 5 bases. The CDR3 loop spans 13 amino acids. The germline CDR1 and CDR2 sequences are MGHDK and SYGVNS. Trimming took off 3 bases at V and 11 bases at J, with 11 bases between the two ends. The CDR3 here is CASSDSREAPLHF. The DNA for the CDR3 is TGTGCCAGCAGTGACTCCAGGGAAGCACCCCTCCACTTT.

The sample holds one count of this clone. CDR3 nucleotides: TGTGCCAGCAGCCCCTTGACTAGCGGGGGGGTGACCCAGTACTTC. Residues: CASSPLTSGGVTQYF. J is TRBJ2-5 and V is TRBV3-1 (or the pseudogene TRBV3-2); 14 bases are a match to TRBD2. There are 15 residues in the CDR3. Germline trimming cut 4 bases from V and 7 bases from J; bases unmatched to any gene: 5. Germline V gene data show CDR1 as LGHDT and CDR2 as YNNKEL (reference sequence).

In DNA, the CDR3 is TGTGCCAGCGCAGTGGGAGGGGGCTCCTACAATGAGCAGTTCTTC. This gives the protein CASAVGGGSYNEQFF. V usage is TRBV9 and J usage is TRBJ2-1; D may be TRBD2 (7 bases). Trimming cost V 7 bases and J 0 bases, with 14 bases left between them. CDR3 length: 15 amino acids. CDR1 is SGDLS, CDR2 YYNGEE, per germline.

The chain has TRBV2 and TRBJ2-1; 7 bases align to TRBD1. The CDR3 totals 16 residues. Germline V gene sequence: CDR1 SNHLY, CDR2 FYNNEI. Trimming cost V 6 bases and J 7 bases; bases outside gene matches: 15. In DNA form, the CDR3 reads TGTGCCAGCAGACTCCACAGGGGCGGCCAGGGGAATGAGCAGTTCTTC. This gives the protein CASRLHRGGQGNEQFF.

This sequence joins TRBV6-1 and TRBJ2-5, with D possibly matching TRBD1 (6 bases). This CDR3 is 14 amino acids long. CDR1 MNHNS and CDR2 SASEGT come from the germline V gene. V was trimmed by 2 bases and J by 5 bases, leaving 12 bases between them. This CDR3 reads CASSELGTMETQYF. CDR3 nucleotides: TGTGCCAGCAGTGAATTGGGGACAATGGAGACCCAGTACTTC.

The V gene is TRBV5-4, the J gene TRBJ1-4, with unresolved D. There are 15 residues in the CDR3. The germline gives CDR1 SGHNT, CDR2 YYREEE (reference sequence). Trimming took off 4 bases at V and 8 bases at J, with 18 bases between the two ends. CDR3 region: CASSRGGGGREKLFF. The CDR3 DNA follows: TGTGCCAGCAGCCGAGGCGGCGGAGGAAGGGAAAAACTGTTTTTT.

The chain carries TRBV12-3 or TRBV12-4 and TRBJ2-5, with D possibly being TRBD1 (6 bases). Trimming pared 10 bases from V and 5 bases from J, leaving 14 bases between. CDR3 length equals 12 residues. The CDR3, as DNA: TGTGCCACCAAGGGGGTAGGGGAGACCCAGTACTTC. It encodes CATKGVGETQYF.

With respect to this clone: Other nucleotide sequences in the sample specify the same CDR3. The rearrangement joins TRBV28 to TRBJ1-5, with 8 bases identical to TRBD1. There are 14 residues in the CDR3. The junction had 3 bases not matched to a gene; V was cut back by 3 bases and J by 5 bases. Looked up from germline, CDR1 is MDHEN and CDR2 is SYDVKM. The CDR3 nucleotides are TGTGCCAGCAGTTTCGGACAGGGATATCAGCCCCAGCATTTT. Residues: CASSFGQGYQPQHF.

The chain combines TRBV5-4 with TRBJ1-3; D gene uncertain. The CDR3 runs to 15 residues. The germline V gene encodes CDR1 SGHNT and CDR2 YYREEE (reference sequence). V was pared by 0 bases and J by 0 bases, with 7 bases between. The CDR3 DNA reads as TGTGCCAGCAGCTTGGTTCAGAACTCTGGAAACACCATATATTTT. It codes for CASSLVQNSGNTIYF.

The genes are TRBV7-2 and TRBJ2-7; the D gene is possibly TRBD2 (6 bases). Germline V gives CDR1 SGHTA, CDR2 FQGNSA. Deletions cut 1 base from V and 4 bases from J, with 14 bases between. CDR3 length: 15 amino acids. The chain's CDR3 is CASSLGGGEHYEQYF. The CDR3 DNA sequence: TGTGCCAGCAGCTTAGGGGGCGGGGAGCATTACGAGCAGTACTTC.

V gene TRBV11-1 combines with J gene TRBJ1-2; D gene uncertain. Trimming took 5 bases from V and 8 from J, leaving 18 bases between them. Germline values: CDR1 SGHAT, CDR2 FQDESV (reference sequence). The CDR3 runs to 14 residues. CDR3 sequence: CASSPGLSYSGYTF. In DNA form, the CDR3 reads TGTGCCAGCAGCCCAGGACTGAGCTATAGCGGCTACACCTTC.

The chain combines TRBV11-2 with TRBJ2-5; 9 positions match TRBD1. Germline V CDR1 and CDR2: SGHAT, FQNNGV. V lost 6 bases to trimming and J lost 4 bases; unmatched junction nucleotides: 9. The CDR3 is 15 residues long. The CDR3 nucleotides are TGTGCCAGCAGGCCAATACAGGGGGCGCGAGAGACCCAGTACTTC. This translates into CASRPIQGARETQYF.

CDR3 protein: CASRTGNPLMFSSTDTQYF. For the CDR3, the DNA is TGTGCCAGCAGAACAGGGAATCCCCTCATGTTCTCTAGCACAGATACGCAGTATTTT. The chain employs TRBV27 and TRBJ2-3, with D tentatively TRBD1 (6 bases). V lost 6 bases and J 0 bases, leaving 25 bases between the germline ends. This CDR3 is built from 19 residues. The germline CDR1 and CDR2 sequences are MNHEY and SMNVEV (reference sequence).

This sequence joins TRBV5-5 and TRBJ2-7; D is undetermined. Germline V lookup: CDR1 SGHKS, CDR2 YYEKEE (reference sequence). With 0 bases removed from V and 5 bases from J, the gap between germline ends came to 3 bases. The CDR3 is 11 amino acids. CDR3 DNA: TGTGCCAGCAGCTTGGCTGACGAGCAGTACTTC. Translating it yields CASSLADEQYF.

This clone was picked up a small number of times. This sequence joins TRBV3-1 (or the pseudogene TRBV3-2) and TRBJ2-3; 9 bases align to TRBD2. The CDR3 has 16 amino acids. V was pared by 5 bases and J by 3 bases, with 9 bases of the junction left unmatched. Germline V gene data show CDR1 as LGHDT and CDR2 as YNNKEL (reference sequence). This chain's CDR3 is CASSTGTSPTTDTQYF. DNA for the CDR3: TGTGCCAGCAGCACCGGGACTAGCCCAACAACAGATACGCAGTATTTT.

J is TRBJ1-5 and V is TRBV7-6; no firm D call. Trimming shortened V by 3 bases and J by 2 bases, and 5 bases separated the two germline ends. Germline CDR1 and CDR2: SGHVS and FNYEAQ. CDR3 length equals 13 residues. CDR3 protein: CASSFGGNQPQHF. CDR3 in DNA: TGTGCCAGCAGCTTCGGGGGCAATCAGCCCCAGCATTTT.

The V call is TRBV5-1, the J call TRBJ2-7, with TRBD1 identical over 8 bases. Germline CDR1 SGHRS, CDR2 YFSETQ. CDR3 length: 15 amino acids. Trimming at V came to 3 bases and at J to 1 base, leaving 6 bases not matched to a gene. CDR3 DNA sequence: TGCGCCAGCAGCTACACAGGGGGATTATCCTACGAGCAGTACTTC. Amino acid sequence: CASSYTGGLSYEQYF. Full variable domain (rest looked up from reference TRBV5-1 and TRBJ2-7): KAGVTQTPRYLIKTRGQQVTLSCSPISGHRSVSWYQQTPGQGLQFLFEYFSETQRNKGNFPGRFSGRQFSNSRSEMNVSTLELGDSALYLCASSYTGGLSYEQYFGPGTRLTVT.

This clone was counted once. The chain uses TRBV6-1 and TRBJ2-7; 11 bases are a match to TRBD2. Trimming cost V 6 bases and J 2 bases; bases outside gene matches: 3. This CDR3 has 14 amino acids. Per germline, CDR1 MNHNS and CDR2 SASEGT. Written as DNA, the CDR3 is TGTGCCAGCAGACGACTAGCGGGGACCTACGAGCAGTACTTC. Translated: CASRRLAGTYEQYF.